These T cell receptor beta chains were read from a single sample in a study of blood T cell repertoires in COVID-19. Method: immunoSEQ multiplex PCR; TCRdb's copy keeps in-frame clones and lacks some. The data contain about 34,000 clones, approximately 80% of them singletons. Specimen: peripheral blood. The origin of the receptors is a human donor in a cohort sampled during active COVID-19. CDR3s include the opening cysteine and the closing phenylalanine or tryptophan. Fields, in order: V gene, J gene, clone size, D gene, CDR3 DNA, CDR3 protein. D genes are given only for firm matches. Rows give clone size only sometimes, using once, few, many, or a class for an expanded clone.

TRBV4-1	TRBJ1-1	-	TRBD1	TGCGCCAGCAGCCACACAAGGGGCAGGGGGAGGACTGAAGCTTTCTTT	CASSHTRGRGRTEAFF
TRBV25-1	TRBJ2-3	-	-	TGTGCCAGCAGTGAATATTACCCGACACCAGATACGCAGTATTTT	CASSEYYPTPDTQYF
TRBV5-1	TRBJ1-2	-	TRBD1	TGCGCCAGCAGCTTGGCTGGGACAGGGGATAACGGCTACACCTTC	CASSLAGTGDNGYTF
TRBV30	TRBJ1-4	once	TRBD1	TGTGCCTGGAGTGCAGGACAGGGGGTGGCCCATAATGAAAAACTGTTTTTT	CAWSAGQGVAHNEKLFF
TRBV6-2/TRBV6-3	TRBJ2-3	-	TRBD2	TGTGCCAGCAGTCAACGAACCCTAGCGGGCACAGATACGCAGTATTTT	CASSQRTLAGTDTQYF
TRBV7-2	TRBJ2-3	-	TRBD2	TGTGCCAGCAGCCACGTTACCGCGGGAGGGCGATTCGGCACAGATACGCAGTATTTT	CASSHVTAGGRFGTDTQYF
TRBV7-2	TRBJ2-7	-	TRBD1	TGTGCCAGCAGCTTCCCTGCGACAGGGGCCTACGAGCAGTACTTC	CASSFPATGAYEQYF
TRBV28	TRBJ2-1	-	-	TGTGCCAGCAGTTTGGGGGGGCCCCGGTATGAGCAGTTCTTC	CASSLGGPRYEQFF
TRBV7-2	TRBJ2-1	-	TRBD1	TGTGCCAGCAGCTTAAAACAGGGGGACAATGAGCAGTTCTTC	CASSLKQGDNEQFF
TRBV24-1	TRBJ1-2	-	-	TGTGCCACCAGTGATCCGTCCTATAATTCTGGCTACACCTTC	CATSDPSYNSGYTF
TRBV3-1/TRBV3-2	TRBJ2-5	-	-	TGTGCCAGCAGCCCCCCCCTAGAGACCCAGTACTTC	CASSPPLETQYF
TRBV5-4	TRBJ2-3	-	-	TGTGCCAGCAGCTTGGGTTGGACGGGGGATACGCAGTATTTT	CASSLGWTGDTQYF
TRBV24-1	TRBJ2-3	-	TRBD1	TGTGCCACCAGTGCACAGGGGAAAACAGATACGCAGTATTTT	CATSAQGKTDTQYF
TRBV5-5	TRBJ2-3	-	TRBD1	TGTGCCAGCAGCTTGGACCGGACAGGGGAATATGTGGCAGATACGCAGTATTTT	CASSLDRTGEYVADTQYF
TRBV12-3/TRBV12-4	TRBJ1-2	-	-	TGTGCCAGCAGTCCACAGGGAAGACGGGGCTACACCTTC	CASSPQGRRGYTF
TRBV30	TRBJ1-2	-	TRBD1	TGTGCCTGGAACAGGGACAGACCGATTGGCTACACCTTC	CAWNRDRPIGYTF
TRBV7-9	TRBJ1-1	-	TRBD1	TGTGCCAGCAGCCTACTCCGACAGGGGAACACTGAAGCTTTCTTT	CASSLLRQGNTEAFF
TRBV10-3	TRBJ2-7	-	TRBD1	TGTGCCGTGCGACAGGGACCCTACGAGCAGTACTTC	CAVRQGPYEQYF
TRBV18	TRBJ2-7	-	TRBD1	TGTGCCAGCTCACGGGACAGGGGAAATATCTACGAGCAGTACTTC	CASSRDRGNIYEQYF
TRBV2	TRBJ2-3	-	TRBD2	TGTGCCAGCGAAAGGGCAGGGCTAGCGGGGGCGAATACGCAGTATTTT	CASERAGLAGANTQYF
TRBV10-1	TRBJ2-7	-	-	TGCGCCAGCAGTGAGTCGAAATGGGGCTCCCCCTACGAGCAGTACTTC	CASSESKWGSPYEQYF
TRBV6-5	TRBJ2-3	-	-	TGTGCCAGCAGGAGAGGTTTAAGCACAGATACGCAGTATTTT	CASRRGLSTDTQYF
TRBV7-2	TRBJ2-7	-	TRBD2	TGTGCCAGCAGCTTACGGGTAGGGGCGGGAGGGCCAAGCTCCTACGAGCAGTACTTC	CASSLRVGAGGPSSYEQYF
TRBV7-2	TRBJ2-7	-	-	TGTGCCAGCAGTTCCCCCCCGGAGGGATCCTACGAGCAGTACTTC	CASSSPPEGSYEQYF
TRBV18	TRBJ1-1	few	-	TGTGCCAGCTCCAGGACAGACAACACTGAAGCTTTCTTT	CASSRTDNTEAFF
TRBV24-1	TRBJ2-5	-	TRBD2	TGTGCCACCTCAGCGGGGGGCCTAGCGGGAGGGTCGGAGACCCAGTACTTC	CATSAGGLAGGSETQYF
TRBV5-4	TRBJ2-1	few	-	TGTGCCAGCAGCGACGGCCGCGGGGCCGGCCGCTCCTACAATGAGCAGTTCTTC	CASSDGRGAGRSYNEQFF
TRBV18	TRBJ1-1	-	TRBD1	TGTGCCAGCTCCTACGGGACAGGGAACATGAACACTGAAGCTTTCTTT	CASSYGTGNMNTEAFF
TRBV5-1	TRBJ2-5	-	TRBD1	TGCGCCAGCACCCGGGACAGTTTAGTTGAGACCCAGTACTTC	CASTRDSLVETQYF
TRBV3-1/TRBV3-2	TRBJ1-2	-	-	TGTGCCAGCAGCCAAGATTCTCCCGAGATCTTC	CASSQDSPEIF
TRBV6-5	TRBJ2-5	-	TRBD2	TGTGCCAGCAGTTACTCCGGACTAGCCGGCGAGACCCAGTACTTC	CASSYSGLAGETQYF
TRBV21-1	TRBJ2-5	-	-	TGTGCCAGCAGCAAAGACAGGGGGCGAGAGACCCAGTACTTC	CASSKDRGRETQYF
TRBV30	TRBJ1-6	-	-	TGTGCCTGGAGCACGGGGTTGAATTCACCCCTCCACTTT	CAWSTGLNSPLHF
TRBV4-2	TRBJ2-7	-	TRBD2	TGTGCCAGCAGCCTCCGAGCGGGAGGAATGGACGAGCAGTACTTC	CASSLRAGGMDEQYF
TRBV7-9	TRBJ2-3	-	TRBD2	TGTGCCAGCAGCTTAGGGGGACTAGCAGGGGATACGCAGTATTTT	CASSLGGLAGDTQYF
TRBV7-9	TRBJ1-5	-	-	TGTGCCAGCAGCTTAGGAGTCCAGCCCCAGCATTTT	CASSLGVQPQHF
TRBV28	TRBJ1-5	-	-	TGTGCCAGCACCATCACAGGTACGGGGGGCAATCAGCCCCAGCATTTT	CASTITGTGGNQPQHF
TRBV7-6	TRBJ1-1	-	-	TGTGCCAGCAGCGAGGGCCCCTACACTGAAGCTTTCTTT	CASSEGPYTEAFF
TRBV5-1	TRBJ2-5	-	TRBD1	TGCGCCAGCAGCACCGGACAGGGGTTGGAGACCCAGTACTTC	CASSTGQGLETQYF
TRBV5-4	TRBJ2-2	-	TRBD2	TGTGCCAGCAGCGCAGCGGGGGCCCCTCAACTTATCGGGGAGCTGTTTTTT	CASSAAGAPQLIGELFF
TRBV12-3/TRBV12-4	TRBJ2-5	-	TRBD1	TGTGCCAGCAACCGACAGGGTGAAGAGACCCAGTACTTC	CASNRQGEETQYF
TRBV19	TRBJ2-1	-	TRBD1	TGTGCCAGTAGTATACTCGGGACAGGGGGGGATGAGCAGTTCTTC	CASSILGTGGDEQFF
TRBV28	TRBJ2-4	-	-	TGTGCCAGCAGTACAGGGTGGCGAGGGGCCAAAAACATTCAGTACTTC	CASSTGWRGAKNIQYF
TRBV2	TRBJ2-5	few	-	TGTGCCAGCGTAGCAGGGGAGACCCAGTACTTC	CASVAGETQYF
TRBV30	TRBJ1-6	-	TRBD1	TGTGCCTGGGACAGGGGGCTTCAGAGGAATTCACCCCTCCACTTT	CAWDRGLQRNSPLHF